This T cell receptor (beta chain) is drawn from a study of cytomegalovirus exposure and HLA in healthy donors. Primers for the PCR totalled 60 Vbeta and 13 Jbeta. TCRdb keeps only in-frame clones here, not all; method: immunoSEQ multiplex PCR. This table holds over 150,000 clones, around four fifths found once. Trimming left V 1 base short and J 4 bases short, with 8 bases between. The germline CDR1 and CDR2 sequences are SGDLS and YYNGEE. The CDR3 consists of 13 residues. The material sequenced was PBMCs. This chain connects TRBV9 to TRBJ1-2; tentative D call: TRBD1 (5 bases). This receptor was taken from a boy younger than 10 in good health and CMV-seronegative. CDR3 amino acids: CASSVIGGYGYTF. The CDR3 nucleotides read TGTGCCAGCAGCGTAATCGGGGGCTATGGCTACACCTTC.